This entry features one T cell receptor beta chain sequence. The data were obtained in a study of blood T cell repertoires in COVID-19. As processed by the authors: It was from reference gene primer amplification that nucleated cell counts were estimated. Profiled with immunoSEQ multiplex PCR; TCRdb holds only in-frame clones, not every one. The D gene and trimming were derived from the DNA, and the V and J assignments and clone size from that table. The table lists roughly 360,000 clones, roughly 86% of them singletons, with 1% to 1.5% in the top ten. The receptor comes from a man in his thirties or forties who had recovered from COVID-19. The specimen was PBMCs or T cells enriched from blood (not recorded which).

The CDR3 DNA reads as TGTGCCAGCAGTGAAGGGCCGAATCAGCCCCAGCATTTT. As protein: CASSEGPNQPQHF. This sequence joins TRBV6-1 and TRBJ1-5, with D unclear. V was cut by 1 base and J by 4 bases, with 5 bases left in between. The CDR3 loop spans 13 amino acids. Germline values: CDR1 MNHNS, CDR2 SASEGT.